This paragraph covers one TCR beta chain sequence. The antigen is unknown. The sample originates from a study of T cell responses to AZD1222 COVID-19 vaccine. Overall study context: Second-dose intervals of approximately 4 or approximately 12 weeks were pooled.

Study-level findings and limits: Unmutated variant regions are reportedly targeted by nearly half of spike-specific TCRs. Only a handful of AZD1222 recipients tested seropositive at baseline.

Clones were sequenced by immunoSEQ multiplex PCR, and TCRdb holds only the in-frame ones, with some missing. The sample yields approximately 100,000 clones, about 92% seen once. This CDR3 is 15 amino acids long. V was pared by 0 bases and J by 0 bases, with 9 bases between. CDR1 is SGHRS and CDR2 is YFSETQ in the germline V gene. The sequenced sample was peripheral blood, obtained on day 0 of AZD1222 vaccination. This TCR derives from an adult in good health. J is TRBJ1-1 and V is TRBV5-1, with D perhaps matching TRBD1 (5 bases). CDR3: CASSLGQILNTEAFF. The CDR3 DNA sequence: TGCGCCAGCAGCTTGGGACAGATTCTGAACACTGAAGCTTTCTTT.